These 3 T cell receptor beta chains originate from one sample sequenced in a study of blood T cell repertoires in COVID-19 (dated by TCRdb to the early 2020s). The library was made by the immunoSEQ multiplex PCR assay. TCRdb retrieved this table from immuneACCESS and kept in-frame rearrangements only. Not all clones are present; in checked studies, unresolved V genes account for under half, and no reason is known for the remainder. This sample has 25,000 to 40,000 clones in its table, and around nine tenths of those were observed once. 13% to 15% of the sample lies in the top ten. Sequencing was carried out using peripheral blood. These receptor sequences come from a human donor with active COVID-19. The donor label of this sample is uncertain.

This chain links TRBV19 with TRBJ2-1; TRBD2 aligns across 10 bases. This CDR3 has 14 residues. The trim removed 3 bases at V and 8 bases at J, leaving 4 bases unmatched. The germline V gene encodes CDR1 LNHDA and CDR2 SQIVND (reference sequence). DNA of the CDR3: TGTGCCAGTAGTATCACTAGCGGGGTAGATGAGCAGTTCTTC. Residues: CASSITSGVDEQFF.

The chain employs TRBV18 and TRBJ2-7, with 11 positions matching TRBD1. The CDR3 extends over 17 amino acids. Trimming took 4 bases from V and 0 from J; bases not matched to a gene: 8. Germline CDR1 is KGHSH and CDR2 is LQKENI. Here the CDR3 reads CASSLGTGGLSSYEQYF. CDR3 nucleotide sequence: TGTGCCAGCTCACTCGGGACAGGGGGTCTCAGCTCCTACGAGCAGTACTTC.

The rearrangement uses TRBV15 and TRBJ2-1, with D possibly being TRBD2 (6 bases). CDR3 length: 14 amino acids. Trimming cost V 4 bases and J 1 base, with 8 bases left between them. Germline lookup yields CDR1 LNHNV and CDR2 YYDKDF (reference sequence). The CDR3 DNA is TGTGCCACCAGCAACGGGGGTTCCTACAATGAGCAGTTCTTC. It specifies CATSNGGSYNEQFF.